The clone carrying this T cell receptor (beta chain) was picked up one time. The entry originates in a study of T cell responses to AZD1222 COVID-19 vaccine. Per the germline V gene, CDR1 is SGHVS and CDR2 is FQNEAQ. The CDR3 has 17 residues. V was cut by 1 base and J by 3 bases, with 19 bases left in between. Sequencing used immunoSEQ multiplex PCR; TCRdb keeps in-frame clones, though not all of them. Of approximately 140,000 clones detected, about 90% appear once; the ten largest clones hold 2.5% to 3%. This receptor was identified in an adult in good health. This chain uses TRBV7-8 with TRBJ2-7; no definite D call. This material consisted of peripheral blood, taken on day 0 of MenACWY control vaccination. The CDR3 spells CASSLGPLVLGIYEQYF. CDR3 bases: TGTGCCAGCAGCTTAGGCCCCTTGGTTTTGGGAATCTACGAGCAGTACTTC.